The rows below give T cell receptor beta chains drawn from one sample of a study of CD8+ T cells in alopecia areata. TCRdb's copy holds only in-frame clones and misses some; the assay was immunoSEQ multiplex PCR. This sample carries fewer than 100,000 clones, approximately 70% of them seen once, and the ten largest clones take roughly 17%. Sequenced here: CD8+ T cells sorted from blood, sampled between weeks 44 and 45, from a patient treated with tofacitinib. The receptor source for this set is a human donor with alopecia areata. Both conserved end residues are part of each CDR3. A D gene is named only where the DNA matches it firmly. The listing skips clone size in some rows; elsewhere it reads once, few, many or a size class.

J gene	V gene	D gene	clone size	CDR3 protein	CDR3 DNA
TRBJ2-3	TRBV7-9	NA	NA	CASSPSEAPDTQYF	TGTGCCAGCAGCCCTAGCGAGGCTCCAGATACGCAGTATTTT
TRBJ2-2	TRBV29-1	NA	NA	CSVAGAGELFF	TGCAGCGTTGCTGGGGCCGGGGAGCTGTTTTTT
TRBJ2-1	TRBV25-1	NA	once	CASSGPTVNEQFF	TGTGCCAGCAGTGGCCCGACAGTCAATGAGCAGTTCTTC
TRBJ2-3	TRBV7-6	TRBD2	NA	CASSVTSGGADTQYF	TGTGCCAGCAGCGTGACTAGCGGGGGGGCAGATACGCAGTATTTT
TRBJ2-1	TRBV7-2	NA	NA	CASSLDGSEQFF	TGTGCCAGCAGCTTAGACGGATCCGAGCAGTTCTTC
TRBJ2-7	TRBV19	NA	NA	CASTPSGTSSYEQYF	TGTGCCAGTACCCCCTCCGGGACAAGTTCCTACGAGCAGTACTTC
TRBJ2-3	TRBV5-6	NA	NA	CASIQGWGTDTQYF	TGTGCCAGCATACAGGGTTGGGGCACAGATACGCAGTATTTT
TRBJ2-3	TRBV4-3	NA	NA	CASSQSRADTQYF	TGCGCCAGCAGCCAGAGCAGGGCAGATACGCAGTATTTT
TRBJ2-1	TRBV7-6	TRBD2	once	CASSRTSSNNEQFF	TGTGCCAGCAGCCGGACTAGCAGCAACAATGAGCAGTTCTTC
TRBJ2-1	TRBV11-2	TRBD2	few	CASRQLAGDNEQFF	TGTGCCAGCAGACAACTAGCGGGGGACAATGAGCAGTTCTTC
TRBJ1-5	TRBV30	NA	NA	CAWREGSNQPQHF	TGTGCCTGGAGGGAAGGTAGCAATCAGCCCCAGCATTTT
TRBJ2-7	TRBV6-6	TRBD2	NA	CASSYPLAGDYEQYF	TGTGCCAGCAGTTACCCCCTAGCGGGGGACTACGAGCAGTACTTC
TRBJ2-7	TRBV4-1	NA	NA	CASSQRDSYSYEQYF	TGCGCCAGCAGCCAGAGGGACTCATACTCCTACGAGCAGTACTTC
TRBJ2-7	TRBV6-5	NA	NA	CASSYSNEQYF	TGTGCCAGCAGTTACTCGAATGAGCAGTACTTC
TRBJ1-1	TRBV2	NA	NA	CASSEATTEAFF	TGTGCCAGCAGTGAAGCGACCACTGAAGCTTTCTTT
TRBJ2-3	TRBV7-2	TRBD2	NA	CAGERGGVTDTQYF	TGTGCCGGCGAGCGGGGGGGTGTCACAGATACGCAGTATTTT
TRBJ1-2	TRBV19	NA	NA	CASSSGEYYGYTF	TGTGCCAGTAGTTCCGGAGAATACTATGGCTACACCTTC
TRBJ2-3	TRBV10-1	NA	NA	CASPPRGADTQYF	TGCGCCAGCCCGCCCAGGGGAGCAGATACGCAGTATTTT
TRBJ2-5	TRBV4-3	NA	NA	CASSQDRDGETQYF	TGCGCCAGCAGCCAAGATAGGGACGGGGAGACCCAGTACTTC
TRBJ2-3	TRBV14	NA	NA	CASSQDIGSDGGLGTQYF	TGTGCCAGCAGCCAAGATATCGGGTCCGACGGAGGCTTGGGGACGCAGTATTTT
TRBJ1-5	TRBV9	NA	NA	CASSVSDGQPQHF	TGTGCCAGCAGCGTATCGGACGGGCAGCCCCAGCATTTT
TRBJ2-5	TRBV7-3	NA	NA	CASSLAGGSGETQYF	TGTGCCAGCAGCTTAGCAGGCGGTTCTGGAGAGACCCAGTACTTC
TRBJ1-2	TRBV29-1	NA	NA	CSVGLALYGYTF	TGCAGCGTTGGCTTAGCCCTCTATGGCTACACCTTC
TRBJ2-1	TRBV11-2	NA	NA	CASSLDRGGEQFF	TGTGCCAGCAGCTTAGACAGGGGGGGGGAGCAGTTCTTC